A single sample gave rise to the 11 T cell receptor beta chains below, sequenced in a study of response to subunit inactivated influenza vaccine. MiXCR, applied by TCRdb to the RT-PCR reads, yields one record per CDR3 protein. The sample shows approximately 570,000 distinct CDR3 sequences, under 9% of them seen only once. The source material was PBMCs from blood, sampled about 23 months after vaccination. These receptors originate from a man between 50 and 75 years old who received an inactivated influenza vaccine.

The rearrangement uses TRBV9 and TRBJ2-3, with D tentatively TRBD1 or TRBD2 (5 bases each). This CDR3 is 14 amino acids long. Germline V gene sequence: CDR1 SGDLS, CDR2 YYNGEE. Trimming pared 4 bases from V and 3 bases from J, leaving 12 bases between. CDR3: CASSQGTQTDTQYF. The CDR3 coding sequence is TGTGCCAGCAGCCAAGGGACCCAGACAGATACGCAGTATTTT.

This clonotype was detected a few times. The chain carries TRBV12-3 or TRBV12-4 and TRBJ1-1; TRBD1 matches 7 bases. Trimming removed 6 bases from V and 11 bases from J; junction bases left unmatched: 9. CDR3 size: 12 residues. CDR3 loop: CASRRGGTAAFF. The CDR3 DNA is TGTGCCAGCAGAAGAGGGGGGACAGCGGCTTTCTTT.

V usage is TRBV3-1 and J usage is TRBJ1-2, with 7 nucleotides matching TRBD1. Germline V gene lookup returns CDR1 LGHDT and CDR2 YNNKEL (reference sequence). The trim removed 4 bases at V and 1 base at J, leaving 6 bases unmatched. This CDR3 is built from 15 residues. The chain's CDR3 is CASSRGTGDNYGYTF. CDR3 bases: TGTGCCAGCAGCCGCGGTACAGGGGATAACTATGGCTACACCTTC.

This clonotype was recorded once. This chain's CDR3 is CAIRLSEGSGELFF. In DNA, the CDR3 is TGTGCCATCAGGCTGTCTGAGGGATCCGGGGAGCTGTTTTTT. The chain is built from TRBV10-3 and TRBJ2-2; maybe TRBD2 (5 bases). Per the germline V gene, CDR1 is ENHRY and CDR2 is SYGVKD. The length of the CDR3 is 14 residues. V lost 6 bases to trimming and J lost 6 bases, with 14 bases between them.

Ten or more counts support this clonotype. The rearrangement links TRBV15 to TRBJ2-1; D is uncertain. V was pared by 1 base and J by 2 bases, with 9 bases between. This CDR3 is 15 amino acids long. Germline CDR1 reads LNHNV; CDR2 reads YYDKDF (reference sequence). Here the CDR3 DNA reads TGTGCCACCAGCAGAGGGGATAACCCCTACAATGAGCAGTTCTTC. Translating it yields CATSRGDNPYNEQFF. Full variable domain (rest looked up from reference TRBV15 and TRBJ2-1): DAMVIQNPRYQVTQFGKPVTLSCSQTLNHNVMYWYQQKSSQAPKLLFHYYDKDFNNEADTPDNFQSRRPNTSFCFLDIRSPGLGDTAMYLCATSRGDNPYNEQFFGPGTRLTVL.

This clonotype was counted a few times. The chain has TRBV6-6 and TRBJ1-5, with a weak D call TRBD1 (5 bases). Trimming left V 7 bases short and J 5 bases short, with 9 bases between. From germline, CDR1 is MNHNY and CDR2 SVGAGI (reference sequence). The CDR3 runs to 12 residues. The CDR3 nucleotides read TGTGCCAGCACCCTGGGGGATCAGCCCCAGCATTTT. Protein sequence: CASTLGDQPQHF.

This clonotype was recorded a few times. CDR3 loop: CAGGTSWAEAFF. CDR3 nucleotides: TGTGCCGGCGGGACATCTTGGGCTGAAGCTTTCTTT. This chain links TRBV7-9 with TRBJ1-1, with D perhaps matching TRBD1 (6 bases). The V gene's germline CDR1 is SEHNR and CDR2 FQNEAQ (reference sequence). Trimming cost V 11 bases and J 6 bases, with 16 bases left between them. This CDR3 contains 12 residues. Based on the CDR3 plus reference TRBV7-9 and TRBJ1-1, the full variable domain is DTGVSQNPRHKITKRGQNVTFRCDPISEHNRLYWYRQTLGQGPEFLTYFQNEAQLEKSRLLSDRFSAERPKGSFSTLEIQRTEQGDSAMYLCAGGTSWAEAFFGQGTRLTVV.

This clonotype showed up many times. The chain combines TRBV4-3 with TRBJ1-3, with no clear D. Germline V CDR1 and CDR2: LGHNA, YSLEER. The CDR3 loop spans 15 amino acids. The ends were cut back, 0 bases at V and 1 base at J, with 7 bases in the middle. The CDR3 spells CASSQDTSSGNTIYF. CDR3 sequence (DNA): TGCGCCAGCAGCCAAGACACTTCTTCTGGAAACACCATATATTTT.

This rearrangement joins TRBV20-1 to TRBJ2-3; TRBD2 matches 9 bases. The germline gives CDR1 DFQATT, CDR2 SNEGSKA (reference sequence). CDR3 size: 14 residues. The V gene end was trimmed by 4 bases and the J gene end by 1 base; junction bases not matched to a gene: 3. The DNA of the CDR3 is TGCAGTGCTAAAGCGGGAGGTGGCACAGATACGCAGTATTTT. Translation: CSAKAGGGTDTQYF.

This clonotype was picked up one time. The V and J genes are TRBV29-1 and TRBJ2-5; D ambiguous. Germline V CDR1 and CDR2: SQVTM, ANQGSEA. The V end lost 3 bases, the J end lost 5 bases, and 13 bases lay between the germline ends. The CDR3 spans 13 residues. CDR3 sequence: CSVDPGSGETQYF. For the CDR3, the DNA is TGCAGCGTTGATCCCGGTTCTGGGGAGACCCAGTACTTC.

The chain carries TRBV12-3 or TRBV12-4 and TRBJ2-5; 9 nucleotides line up with TRBD2. The CDR3 sequence is 15 residues long. The ends lost 6 bases at V and 2 bases at J; junction bases unmatched: 7. The CDR3 nucleotides read TGTGCCAGCAGGCCCGCGGGGGGGATGCAAGAGACCCAGTACTTC. This sequence encodes CASRPAGGMQETQYF.